The rows below give T cell receptor beta chains drawn from one sample of a study of CD8+ T cells in alopecia areata. The repertoire was sequenced with immunoSEQ multiplex PCR; TCRdb's copy has only in-frame clones and lacks some. The table has 120,000 or so clones, roughly two fifths seen once. What was sequenced was CD4+ T cells sorted from blood. Source of these receptors: a human donor with alopecia areata. Each CDR3 is given with its conserved first and last residue. The order of the fields is D gene, clone size, J gene, V gene, CDR3 protein, CDR3 DNA. A D gene is named only where the DNA matches it firmly. The listing skips clone size in some rows; elsewhere it reads once, few, many or a size class.

d_call: TRBD2; clone_size: -; j_call: TRBJ2-5; v_call: TRBV11-2; cdr3_aa: CASSQRGRVETQYF; cdr3_nt: TGTGCCAGCAGCCAGCGCGGGAGGGTGGAGACCCAGTACTTC
d_call: TRBD1; clone_size: few; j_call: TRBJ2-3; v_call: TRBV29-1; cdr3_aa: CSVILGQGADTQYF; cdr3_nt: TGCAGCGTTATATTGGGACAGGGTGCAGATACGCAGTATTTT
d_call: -; clone_size: few; j_call: TRBJ2-1; v_call: TRBV28; cdr3_aa: CASSFGLNPNEQFF; cdr3_nt: TGTGCCAGCAGTTTCGGACTTAACCCGAATGAGCAGTTCTTC
d_call: -; clone_size: -; j_call: TRBJ1-1; v_call: TRBV30; cdr3_aa: CAWSVGGLNTEAFF; cdr3_nt: TGTGCCTGGAGTGTCGGGGGATTGAACACTGAAGCTTTCTTT
d_call: -; clone_size: -; j_call: TRBJ2-5; v_call: TRBV4-1; cdr3_aa: CASSQADRDETQYF; cdr3_nt: TGCGCCAGCAGCCAAGCGGACCGGGACGAGACCCAGTACTTC
d_call: -; clone_size: few; j_call: TRBJ2-1; v_call: TRBV2; cdr3_aa: CASPGVAVSSYNEQFF; cdr3_nt: TGTGCCAGCCCTGGGGTGGCGGTAAGCTCCTACAATGAGCAGTTCTTC
d_call: -; clone_size: -; j_call: TRBJ1-4; v_call: TRBV2; cdr3_aa: CASSRGEKLFF; cdr3_nt: TGTGCCAGCAGTAGGGGCGAAAAACTGTTTTTT
d_call: -; clone_size: -; j_call: TRBJ2-3; v_call: TRBV11-2; cdr3_aa: CASSLGGTDTQYF; cdr3_nt: TGTGCCAGCAGCTTGGGCGGCACAGATACGCAGTATTTT
d_call: -; clone_size: few; j_call: TRBJ2-4; v_call: TRBV9; cdr3_aa: CASSVDNRKNIQYF; cdr3_nt: TGTGCCAGCAGCGTAGACAACAGGAAAAACATTCAGTACTTC
d_call: -; clone_size: few; j_call: TRBJ2-7; v_call: TRBV7-9; cdr3_aa: CASSAQYEQYF; cdr3_nt: TGTGCCAGCAGCGCACAGTACGAGCAGTACTTC
d_call: TRBD1; clone_size: -; j_call: TRBJ1-5; v_call: TRBV5-6; cdr3_aa: CASSLEGAPRQPQHF; cdr3_nt: TGTGCCAGCAGCTTGGAGGGGGCGCCTCGTCAGCCCCAGCATTTT
d_call: -; clone_size: -; j_call: TRBJ1-1; v_call: TRBV27; cdr3_aa: CASSLRGRNTEAFF; cdr3_nt: TGTGCCAGCAGTTTAAGGGGTAGGAACACTGAAGCTTTCTTT
d_call: TRBD2; clone_size: few; j_call: TRBJ2-1; v_call: TRBV30; cdr3_aa: CAWSTTSGSFNEQFF; cdr3_nt: TGTGCCTGGAGCACGACTAGCGGGAGTTTCAATGAGCAGTTCTTC
d_call: -; clone_size: few; j_call: TRBJ2-7; v_call: TRBV18; cdr3_aa: CASSPSTGTGEQYF; cdr3_nt: TGTGCCAGCTCACCATCGACGGGGACCGGAGAGCAGTACTTC
d_call: -; clone_size: -; j_call: TRBJ1-1; v_call: TRBV6-6; cdr3_aa: CASSYNGDGVNTEAFF; cdr3_nt: TGTGCCAGCAGTTACAATGGGGACGGTGTGAACACTGAAGCTTTCTTT
d_call: TRBD1; clone_size: -; j_call: TRBJ2-4; v_call: TRBV6-1; cdr3_aa: CASREAQGFGNIQYF; cdr3_nt: TGTGCCAGCAGAGAGGCACAGGGGTTTGGGAACATTCAGTACTTC
d_call: -; clone_size: -; j_call: TRBJ2-2; v_call: TRBV30; cdr3_aa: CAWTGYAGELFF; cdr3_nt: TGTGCCTGGACAGGGTATGCCGGGGAGCTGTTTTTT
d_call: -; clone_size: -; j_call: TRBJ2-1; v_call: TRBV5-4; cdr3_aa: CASSPGGLYNEQFF; cdr3_nt: TGTGCCAGCAGCCCCGGAGGACTTTACAATGAGCAGTTCTTC
d_call: TRBD2; clone_size: -; j_call: TRBJ2-1; v_call: TRBV5-1; cdr3_aa: CASSFGSGSEEQFF; cdr3_nt: TGCGCCAGCAGCTTTGGTAGCGGGAGCGAAGAGCAGTTCTTC
d_call: -; clone_size: -; j_call: TRBJ1-5; v_call: TRBV30; cdr3_aa: CAWSGGHRNQPQHF; cdr3_nt: TGTGCCTGGAGTGGTGGCCACCGCAATCAGCCCCAGCATTTT
d_call: -; clone_size: -; j_call: TRBJ2-3; v_call: TRBV5-1; cdr3_aa: CASSLGLYTDTQYF; cdr3_nt: TGCGCCAGCAGCTTGGGACTATATACAGATACGCAGTATTTT
d_call: -; clone_size: -; j_call: TRBJ2-3; v_call: TRBV4-2; cdr3_aa: CASSPNPLGTDTQYF; cdr3_nt: TGTGCCAGCAGCCCGAATCCCCTAGGCACAGATACGCAGTATTTT
d_call: -; clone_size: -; j_call: TRBJ2-3; v_call: TRBV7-2; cdr3_aa: CASSSAGDTQYF; cdr3_nt: TGTGCCAGCAGCTCGGCAGGAGATACGCAGTATTTT
d_call: -; clone_size: -; j_call: TRBJ1-1; v_call: TRBV30; cdr3_aa: CASGWRRLGVINTEAFF; cdr3_nt: TGTGCCTCTGGCTGGCGTAGGTTGGGAGTGATCAACACTGAAGCTTTCTTT
d_call: -; clone_size: -; j_call: TRBJ1-1; v_call: TRBV7-9; cdr3_aa: CASSSQGLTEAFF; cdr3_nt: TGTGCCAGCAGCTCACAGGGTCTCACTGAAGCTTTCTTT
d_call: -; clone_size: few; j_call: TRBJ1-5; v_call: TRBV7-6; cdr3_aa: CASSPGPTQPQHF; cdr3_nt: TGTGCCAGCAGCCCTGGCCCGACACAGCCCCAGCATTTT
d_call: -; clone_size: -; j_call: TRBJ2-1; v_call: TRBV30; cdr3_aa: CAWTPLGALGEQFF; cdr3_nt: TGTGCCTGGACACCCTTGGGGGCTTTGGGTGAGCAGTTCTTC
d_call: -; clone_size: -; j_call: TRBJ1-2; v_call: TRBV4-2; cdr3_aa: CASSPSPGLLGYGYTF; cdr3_nt: TGTGCCAGCAGCCCAAGTCCGGGACTATTAGGGTATGGCTACACCTTC
d_call: -; clone_size: -; j_call: TRBJ2-1; v_call: TRBV20-1; cdr3_aa: CSAKRNNEQFF; cdr3_nt: TGCAGTGCCAAGCGGAACAATGAGCAGTTCTTC
d_call: TRBD1; clone_size: few; j_call: TRBJ1-1; v_call: TRBV5-1; cdr3_aa: CASTPDRGRRNTEAFF; cdr3_nt: TGCGCCAGCACCCCAGACAGGGGGCGACGGAACACTGAAGCTTTCTTT
d_call: TRBD1; clone_size: -; j_call: TRBJ1-5; v_call: TRBV2; cdr3_aa: CASGGGAGNQPQHF; cdr3_nt: TGTGCCAGCGGAGGGGGCGCGGGCAATCAGCCCCAGCATTTT
d_call: -; clone_size: -; j_call: TRBJ2-5; v_call: TRBV7-8; cdr3_aa: CASSARTRKETQYF; cdr3_nt: TGTGCCAGCAGCGCACGCACTAGAAAAGAGACCCAGTACTTC
d_call: TRBD1; clone_size: -; j_call: TRBJ2-2; v_call: TRBV9; cdr3_aa: CASSVRGDRNTGELFF; cdr3_nt: TGTGCCAGCAGCGTTAGAGGGGACAGAAACACCGGGGAGCTGTTTTTT
d_call: -; clone_size: many; j_call: TRBJ2-7; v_call: TRBV7-2; cdr3_aa: CASSSLDRSYEQYF; cdr3_nt: TGTGCCAGCAGTTCCTTGGACAGATCCTACGAGCAGTACTTC
d_call: -; clone_size: few; j_call: TRBJ2-7; v_call: TRBV5-1; cdr3_aa: CASSESYEQYF; cdr3_nt: TGCGCCAGCAGCGAGTCCTACGAGCAGTACTTC
d_call: -; clone_size: few; j_call: TRBJ2-1; v_call: TRBV7-6; cdr3_aa: CASSLRGAYNEQFF; cdr3_nt: TGTGCCAGCAGCTTAAGGGGCGCCTACAATGAGCAGTTCTTC
d_call: -; clone_size: -; j_call: TRBJ2-7; v_call: TRBV6-1; cdr3_aa: CASREEYEQYF; cdr3_nt: TGTGCCAGCAGGGAAGAGTACGAGCAGTACTTC
d_call: -; clone_size: -; j_call: TRBJ2-1; v_call: TRBV11-3; cdr3_aa: CASSPGYEQFF; cdr3_nt: TGTGCCAGCAGCCCGGGCTATGAGCAGTTCTTC
d_call: TRBD1; clone_size: few; j_call: TRBJ2-5; v_call: TRBV5-1; cdr3_aa: CASSRGTGTGKRETQYF; cdr3_nt: TGCGCCAGCAGCCGGGGGACCGGGACAGGGAAGAGAGAGACCCAGTACTTC
d_call: TRBD1; clone_size: -; j_call: TRBJ1-1; v_call: TRBV29-1; cdr3_aa: CSVDPDRVGEAFF; cdr3_nt: TGCAGCGTTGACCCCGACAGGGTGGGTGAAGCTTTCTTT
d_call: -; clone_size: -; j_call: TRBJ2-5; v_call: TRBV7-7; cdr3_aa: CASSLGGGSQETQYF; cdr3_nt: TGTGCTAGCAGCTTAGGTGGGGGGAGCCAAGAGACCCAGTACTTC
d_call: -; clone_size: once; j_call: TRBJ2-5; v_call: TRBV2; cdr3_aa: CASSPNLRKETQYF; cdr3_nt: TGTGCCAGCAGCCCCAATCTGAGGAAAGAGACCCAGTACTTC
d_call: -; clone_size: -; j_call: TRBJ2-1; v_call: TRBV29-1; cdr3_aa: CSVGATETAEQFF; cdr3_nt: TGCAGCGTTGGGGCCACCGAGACGGCTGAGCAGTTCTTC
d_call: -; clone_size: few; j_call: TRBJ2-3; v_call: TRBV14; cdr3_aa: CASSQKAQYF; cdr3_nt: TGTGCCAGCAGCCAGAAGGCGCAGTATTTT
d_call: -; clone_size: -; j_call: TRBJ2-5; v_call: TRBV18; cdr3_aa: CASSRQETQYF; cdr3_nt: TGTGCCAGCTCACGACAAGAGACCCAGTACTTC